This T cell receptor beta chain was captured by sequencing in a study of T cell responses to AZD1222 COVID-19 vaccine. About the study: Pooling of second doses given at about 4 or about 12 weeks was done. Study-level findings and limits: Donors, mostly white British, included more females; clonal diversity was possibly underestimated. Just a handful of AZD1222 recipients were seropositive at baseline. Spike-specific TCR repertoires showed rising breadth and depth after two AZD1222 doses.

As regards this clone: The antigen is unknown.

The CDR3 loop spans 13 amino acids. The V gene lost 1 base and the J gene lost 4 bases, with 7 bases spanning the gap. Germline CDR1 is KGHSH and CDR2 is LQKENI. The repertoire was sequenced with immunoSEQ multiplex PCR; TCRdb's copy has only in-frame clones and lacks some. The sample has around 96,000 clones; around nine tenths are singletons. The sequencing used peripheral blood, collected on day 0 of AZD1222 vaccination. The TCR originated in an adult in good health. V is TRBV18 and J is TRBJ1-2; D not certain. The CDR3 sequence is CASSPQYGYGYTF. As DNA, the CDR3 is TGTGCCAGCTCACCACAGTACGGCTATGGCTACACCTTC.